The 7 T cell receptor beta chains reported below all come from one sample, sequenced in a study of blood T cell repertoires in COVID-19. The table came from immunoSEQ multiplex PCR; TCRdb's copy has only in-frame clones and leaves some out. The sample carries under 150,000 clones, 75% to 80% recorded once. Sequenced sample: PBMCs or T cells enriched from blood (not recorded which). Receptor source: a woman in her 50s who had recovered from COVID-19.

The chain employs TRBV7-9 and TRBJ1-2, with unresolved D. This CDR3 is built from 11 residues. CDR1 is SEHNR and CDR2 is FQNEAQ in the germline V gene (reference sequence). The V end was cut by 5 bases, the J end by 3 bases, with 4 bases between. CDR3 in amino acids: CASSLDYGYTF. DNA of the CDR3: TGTGCCAGCAGCCTCGACTATGGCTACACCTTC.

This clone was seen a handful of times. The chain is built from TRBV5-1 and TRBJ1-2; TRBD1 matches at 8 bases. The CDR3 is 12 amino acids. CDR1 and CDR2 from the germline V gene are SGHRS and YFSETQ. Trimming removed 5 bases from V and 6 bases from J; junction bases left unmatched: 3. In nucleotides, the CDR3 is TGCGCCAGCAGGACAGGGGAGAATGGCTACACCTTC. Translation gives CASRTGENGYTF.

The V call is TRBV2, the J call TRBJ1-4; the D gene is possibly TRBD1 (5 bases). The V end was cut by 3 bases, the J end by 2 bases, with 10 bases between. CDR1 is SNHLY and CDR2 is FYNNEI in the germline V gene. The CDR3 is 15 residues long. Written as DNA, the CDR3 is TGTGCCAGCAGTGATGGCGGGGGTACTAATGAAAAACTGTTTTTT. It specifies CASSDGGGTNEKLFF.

This chain uses TRBV7-6 with TRBJ2-3; D might be TRBD2 (7 bases). Germline V gene sequence: CDR1 SGHVS, CDR2 FNYEAQ. V was clipped by 2 bases and J by 4 bases, with 13 bases between them. The CDR3 totals 15 residues. The DNA for the CDR3 is TGTGCCAGCAGCTTAAATACGGGGGGCTCAGATACGCAGTATTTT. Translating it yields CASSLNTGGSDTQYF.

The J gene is TRBJ1-2, the V gene TRBV9, with 12 bases fitting TRBD1. Germline trimming cut 2 bases from V and 2 bases from J; bases unmatched to any gene: 4. This CDR3 spans 16 amino acids. CDR1 is SGDLS, CDR2 YYNGEE, per germline. The CDR3 DNA reads as TGTGCCAGCAGCGTTTCCGGGACAGGGGGCAACTATGGCTACACCTTC. It is translated as CASSVSGTGGNYGYTF.

This clone showed up just once. The rearrangement joins TRBV19 to TRBJ2-1, with 10 bases aligning to TRBD2. Germline V gene lookup returns CDR1 LNHDA and CDR2 SQIVND (reference sequence). Germline trimming cut 5 bases from V and 5 bases from J; bases unmatched to any gene: 21. CDR3 size: 20 residues. In nucleotides, the CDR3 is TGTGCCAGTAGTCCGAAAAGGGGGGACTTTCTAGCGGGAGCCCACAATGAGCAGTTCTTC. Its protein product is CASSPKRGDFLAGAHNEQFF.

The chain is built from TRBV18 and TRBJ2-3, with TRBD2 identical over 15 bases. V shed 4 bases and J 3 bases; nucleotides not matched to a gene: 2. The CDR3 loop spans 16 amino acids. Looked up from germline, CDR1 is KGHSH and CDR2 is LQKENI. The CDR3 coding sequence is TGTGCCAGCTCACGGGGGACTAGCGGGAGGACAGATACGCAGTATTTT. Its translation is CASSRGTSGRTDTQYF.